This T cell receptor beta chain is from a study of a mutant IDH1 vaccine in newly diagnosed glioma. Germline lookup yields CDR1 SGHTA and CDR2 FQGNSA. This CDR3 has 15 residues. V shed 2 bases and J 4 bases; nucleotides not matched to a gene: 7. The sample's time point: week 35, safety follow-up. In every dose of vaccine, 300 ug of mutant IDH1 20-mer peptide was given alongside topical imiquimod. The data were produced by immunoSEQ multiplex PCR, yet TCRdb's version contains in-frame clones alone and is incomplete. The profile shows about 56,000 clones, 86% of them singletons. On this clone itself: The antigen is undetermined.

Sequencing used PBMCs, obtained from a glioma patient whose treatment included an IDH1 peptide vaccine. The receptor comes from a middle-aged man with glioma. The chain joins TRBV7-2 to TRBJ2-5; 7 nucleotides line up with TRBD1. The CDR3 loop is CASSLNPTGTETQYF. CDR3 in DNA: TGTGCCAGCAGCTTAAACCCGACAGGGACAGAGACCCAGTACTTC.